The 21 T cell receptor beta chains presented below share a single source sample, sequenced in a study of blood T cell repertoires in COVID-19. TCRdb's copy holds only in-frame clones and misses some; the assay was immunoSEQ multiplex PCR. The repertoire includes tens of thousands of clones, around 90% of them detected once, and about 2.5% sits in the top ten. The specimen sequenced was peripheral blood. The source is a man between 45 and 60 years old with COVID-19, enrolled during active disease.

The chain uses TRBV6-2 or TRBV6-3 and TRBJ1-5; TRBD1 matches at 7 bases. This CDR3 has 15 amino acids. Germline V gene data show CDR1 as MNHEY and CDR2 as SVGEGT. V lost 6 bases and J lost 5; bases outside the gene matches: 10. The CDR3 coding sequence is TGTGCCAGCAGCCGACCAGGGGGTTTGGATCAGCCCCAGCATTTT. Its translation is CASSRPGGLDQPQHF.

The chain has TRBV30 and TRBJ1-5, with D maybe TRBD1 (5 bases). This CDR3 spans 13 amino acids. Germline V gene sequence: CDR1 GTSNPN, CDR2 SVGIG (reference sequence). With 2 bases removed from V and 2 bases from J, the gap between germline ends came to 7 bases. DNA of the CDR3: TGTGCCTGGAGTATACAGGGCAATCAGCCCCAGCATTTT. Amino acids: CAWSIQGNQPQHF.

V usage is TRBV6-5 and J usage is TRBJ2-2; TRBD2 matches at 8 bases. Losses at the gene ends were 7 bases for V and 6 bases for J; bases not matched to a gene: 4. CDR3 size: 13 residues. Per the germline V gene, CDR1 is MNHEY and CDR2 is SVGAGI. CDR3 DNA sequence: TGTGCCAGCAAACGGGGGGGCCCCGGGGAGCTGTTTTTT. This codes for CASKRGGPGELFF.

The V call is TRBV7-2, the J call TRBJ2-1; 12 bases map to TRBD2. This CDR3 spans 16 amino acids. Unmatched junction bases numbered 6, after V lost 4 bases and J lost 5 bases. In germline, CDR1 is SGHTA, CDR2 FQGNSA. In DNA form, the CDR3 reads TGTGCCAGCAGCTCGCCCAGACTAGCGGGGGACAATGAGCAGTTCTTC. Translating gives CASSSPRLAGDNEQFF.

The rearrangement links TRBV18 to TRBJ1-1, with 8 positions matching TRBD1. In germline, CDR1 is KGHSH, CDR2 LQKENI. The CDR3 loop spans 16 amino acids. V was pared by 0 bases and J by 5 bases, with 8 bases of the junction left unmatched. CDR3 in DNA: TGTGCCAGCTCACCACCAGGGACAGGTTCGGGGACTGAAGCTTTCTTT. It codes for CASSPPGTGSGTEAFF.

The chain joins TRBV6-5 to TRBJ1-6; unclear D gene. The CDR3 has 12 amino acids. Per germline, CDR1 MNHEY and CDR2 SVGAGI. Trimming shortened V by 8 bases and J by 7 bases, and 9 bases separated the two germline ends. CDR3 bases: TGTGCCAGCGCAGGTGTAAATTCACCCCTCCACTTT. Its translation: CASAGVNSPLHF.

This chain joins TRBV7-2 and TRBJ1-5; possibly TRBD1 for D (5 bases). V was cut by 6 bases and J by 0 bases, with 9 bases left in between. Germline V gene sequence: CDR1 SGHTA, CDR2 FQGNSA. CDR3 size: 14 residues. This chain's CDR3 is CASRLGPSNQPQHF. DNA for the CDR3: TGTGCCAGCAGGTTGGGGCCTAGCAATCAGCCCCAGCATTTT.

The V gene is TRBV7-3, the J gene TRBJ2-1; a possible D gene is TRBD2 (5 bases). V was pared by 2 bases and J by 6 bases, with 5 bases between. Germline loops: CDR1 SGHTA, CDR2 FQGTGA. The CDR3 is 12 amino acids. CDR3 region: CASSLEGNEQFF. CDR3 nucleotides: TGTGCCAGCAGCTTAGAGGGCAATGAGCAGTTCTTC.

This clone came up once. The rearrangement links TRBV6-1 to TRBJ1-3, with 8 bases fitting TRBD1. Germline trimming cut 1 base from V and 3 bases from J; bases unmatched to any gene: 2. This CDR3 has 15 residues. In germline, CDR1 is MNHNS, CDR2 SASEGT. CDR3 nucleotide sequence: TGTGCCAGCAGTGAAGGGACAGGGTATGGAAACACCATATATTTT. Translated: CASSEGTGYGNTIYF.

The gene calls are TRBV28 and TRBJ2-1; the match to TRBD2 covers 11 bases. Germline V gives CDR1 MDHEN, CDR2 SYDVKM. V was clipped by 6 bases and J by 7 bases; unmatched bases: 8. CDR3 length equals 15 residues. The CDR3 loop is CASSPLAGGWNEQFF. The CDR3 DNA is TGTGCCAGCAGCCCTCTAGCGGGGGGCTGGAATGAGCAGTTCTTC.

The chain uses TRBV6-5 and TRBJ1-5, with 7 bases lining up with TRBD1. Unmatched junction bases numbered 8, after V lost 6 bases and J lost 3 bases. The CDR3 loop spans 15 amino acids. Germline V lookup: CDR1 MNHEY, CDR2 SVGAGI. CDR3 in amino acids: CASRKTGAFNQPQHF. CDR3 nucleotides: TGTGCCAGCAGAAAAACAGGGGCCTTCAATCAGCCCCAGCATTTT.

V and J are TRBV6-1 and TRBJ1-4; 8 bases fit TRBD1. Germline trimming cut 0 bases from V and 10 bases from J; bases unmatched to any gene: 7. Germline V gene sequence: CDR1 MNHNS, CDR2 SASEGT. There are 15 residues in the CDR3. The CDR3: CASSEASGGDGKLFF. In DNA form, the CDR3 reads TGTGCCAGCAGTGAAGCATCAGGGGGCGATGGAAAACTGTTTTTT.

The chain has TRBV6-1 and TRBJ1-1; D remains unclear. Trimming stripped 3 bases from V and 10 bases from J, with 6 bases between. The CDR3 length is 10 residues. From germline, CDR1 is MNHNS and CDR2 SASEGT. The CDR3 region is CASSDAGAFF. The CDR3 nucleotides read TGTGCCAGCAGTGACGCAGGAGCTTTCTTT.

The chain joins TRBV5-4 to TRBJ2-1, with 10 positions matching TRBD2. Losses at the gene ends were 2 bases for V and 4 bases for J; bases not matched to a gene: 3. This CDR3 has 15 amino acids. CDR1 SGHNT and CDR2 YYREEE come from the germline V gene (reference sequence). The CDR3 here is CASSLSGGAYNEQFF. In DNA, the CDR3 is TGTGCCAGCAGCTTAAGCGGGGGGGCTTACAATGAGCAGTTCTTC.

The chain carries TRBV7-6 and TRBJ1-6, with D possibly TRBD1 on 6 matching bases. V gave up 1 base and J gave up 7 bases, with 11 bases separating them. CDR1 SGHVS and CDR2 FNYEAQ come from the germline V gene. This CDR3 region has 15 residues. For the CDR3, the DNA is TGTGCCAGCAGCTTAGGAGAACAGGGAAATTCACCCCTCCACTTT. Its protein product is CASSLGEQGNSPLHF.

This clone was counted only a few times. V gene TRBV3-1 (or the pseudogene TRBV3-2) combines with J gene TRBJ2-5, with 8 positions matching TRBD2. The germline V gene has CDR1 LGHDT and CDR2 YNNKEL (reference sequence). The CDR3 has 16 residues. J was trimmed by 2 bases and V by 1 base; bases with no gene match: 6. CDR3 sequence: CASSQVAASGQETQYF. The CDR3 DNA reads as TGTGCCAGCAGCCAAGTGGCGGCTAGCGGGCAAGAGACCCAGTACTTC.

J is TRBJ2-2 and V is TRBV5-1; D is undetermined. This CDR3 is built from 18 residues. The germline V gene has CDR1 SGHRS and CDR2 YFSETQ. Between the trimmed V and J ends, which lost 0 bases and 0 bases, there was a span of 15 bases. CDR3 nucleotide sequence: TGCGCCAGCAGCTTGGTAGTATTGCTAGACGCGAACACCGGGGAGCTGTTTTTT. Its translation: CASSLVVLLDANTGELFF.

The chain carries TRBV2 and TRBJ2-4, with 10 bases fitting TRBD2. Germline lookup yields CDR1 SNHLY and CDR2 FYNNEI. The J segment lost 1 base and the V segment lost 8 bases, leaving 5 bases of the junction unmatched. The CDR3 length is 15 residues. CDR3 in amino acids: CASRKRGGAKNIQYF. The CDR3 coding sequence is TGTGCCAGCCGAAAGCGGGGGGGGGCCAAAAACATTCAGTACTTC.

V is TRBV19 and J is TRBJ1-5; D is unresolved. The CDR3 consists of 14 residues. V lost 3 bases and J lost 5, with 11 bases in between. From germline, CDR1 is LNHDA and CDR2 SQIVND (reference sequence). CDR3 amino acids: CASSIREMDQPQHF. Here the CDR3 DNA reads TGTGCCAGTAGTATCCGGGAGATGGATCAGCCCCAGCATTTT. The whole variable domain, filled in from reference TRBV19 and TRBJ1-5, reads DGGITQSPKYLFRKEGQNVTLSCEQNLNHDAMYWYRQDPGQGLRLIYYSQIVNDFQKGDIAEGYSVSREKKESFPLTVTSAQKNPTAFYLCASSIREMDQPQHFGDGTRLSIL.

This sequence joins TRBV5-1 and TRBJ2-1; 7 positions match TRBD1. The CDR3 runs to 15 residues. Germline CDR1 reads SGHRS; CDR2 reads YFSETQ. After removal of 9 bases from V and 4 bases from J, the junction contained 13 bases not matched to a gene. The CDR3: CATNQKTGNYNEQFF. CDR3 coding DNA: TGCGCCACCAACCAGAAGACAGGGAATTACAATGAGCAGTTCTTC.

The J gene is TRBJ1-1, the V gene TRBV28; D call uncertain. The CDR3 totals 14 residues. The germline V and J ends were trimmed by 3 bases and 4 bases, with 12 bases remaining between them. The germline V gene encodes CDR1 MDHEN and CDR2 SYDVKM. DNA for the CDR3: TGTGCCAGCAGTTTGCCCATCTCGGGCACTGAAGCTTTCTTT. Translating gives CASSLPISGTEAFF.